This entry lists 8 T cell receptor beta chains sequenced from one sample in a study of tumor-infiltrating lymphocytes in primary liver carcinoma. For blood RNA, unsorted whole blood served as the source, and germline DNA was extracted too. Researchers generated TCR beta cDNA from approximately 450 ng of total RNA, relying on a constant-region primer. Slightly modified ARM-PCR with three nested multiplex PCR rounds yielded TCR beta libraries. Use of TRBV1-TRBV30 forward primers with a C-beta reverse primer characterized the first two PCR rounds, which lasted nine to eleven cycles each. Each CDR3 protein gets one entry after TCRdb re-called the multiplex PCR reads with MiXCR. The data show 300,000 to 400,000 distinct CDR3 sequences, approximately 65% seen once. The sequencing input was peripheral blood. Source of these receptors: a man aged 40-49 years with primary liver carcinoma and hepatitis B virus infection.

Concerning this clonotype itself: Just one base apart from a much larger clone, this may be a read error. Because the CDR3 is missing its conserved closing phenylalanine or tryptophan, this is likely a read error. This chain connects TRBV29-1 to TRBJ2-7; D might be TRBD1 (6 bases). Germline lookup yields CDR1 SQVTM and CDR2 ANQGSEA. Trimming took 6 bases from V and 0 from J, leaving 12 bases between them. There are 13 residues in the CDR3. The CDR3 DNA is TGCAGCGTCCAGGGGACGCTCTCCTACGAGCAGTACCTC. Translated, it gives CSVQGTLSYEQYL.

This clonotype was counted a few times. One end of the junction is discordant with germline, which a read error may explain. The chain couples TRBV5-4 to TRBJ2-7; perhaps TRBD2 as D (5 bases). The CDR3 loop spans 14 amino acids. CDR1 is SGHNT, CDR2 YYREEE, per germline (reference sequence). CDR3 protein: CASSLGLEGSEQYF. CDR3 sequence (DNA): TGTGCCAGTAGCTTGGGCTTAGAGGGCTCCGAGCAGTACTTC.

Comment on this clonotype: A much larger clone sits a single nucleotide away, making a read error possible. This sequence joins TRBV12-3 or TRBV12-4 and TRBJ2-1; 9 bases align to TRBD2. The CDR3 totals 16 residues. CDR3 bases: TGTGCCAGCAGTTTACTAGCGGGGTATTCCTACAATAAGCAGTTCTTC. Translation: CASSLLAGYSYNKQFF.

Comment on this clonotype: A much larger clone lies one base from this, so it may be a read error. This chain connects TRBV28 to TRBJ1-5; 11 bases align to TRBD1. Germline V lookup: CDR1 MDHEN, CDR2 SYDVKM. This CDR3 has 15 residues. CDR3 protein: CVSSGGQGAYQPQHF. The CDR3 DNA reads TGTGTCAGCAGTGGTGGACAGGGGGCTTATCAGCCCCAGCATTTT.

To note about this clonotype: This may come from a read error, since a much larger clone is one base off. The conserved phenylalanine or tryptophan is not found at the CDR3 terminus, so this likely reflects a read error. The chain couples TRBV5-1 to TRBJ2-1, with TRBD2 identical over 11 bases. The CDR3 is 15 residues long. Germline V gene lookup returns CDR1 SGHRS and CDR2 YFSETQ. With 4 bases clipped from V and 4 bases from J, the junction kept 4 bases outside the gene matches. CDR3 region: CASSLTSGTYNEQFL. The CDR3 coding sequence is TGCGCCAGCAGCCTGACTAGCGGGACTTACAATGAGCAGTTCCTC.

A remark on this clonotype: A clone one base away is much larger, so this may be a read error. The J gene is TRBJ2-7, the V gene TRBV6-5; D gene ambiguous. The CDR3 contains 14 residues. From germline, CDR1 is MNHEY and CDR2 SVGAGI. Written as DNA, the CDR3 is TGTGCCAGCAGTTATACACGTCAGAGCAACGAGCATTACTTC. Amino acids: CASSYTRQSNEHYF.

About this clonotype: With a much larger clone just one base away, this may be a read error. Without the conserved terminal phenylalanine or tryptophan, this CDR3 likely stems from a read error. CDR3 in amino acids: CASSKGTGGATGNSPLHI. The CDR3 DNA reads TGTGCCAGCAGTAAAGGGACAGGGGGCGCGACGGGTAATTCACCCCTCCACATT. This rearrangement joins TRBV6-6 to TRBJ1-6; TRBD1 aligns across 12 bases. The V and J ends lost 5 bases and 6 bases, in that order; junction bases with no gene match: 11. Germline V gene sequence: CDR1 MNHNY, CDR2 SVGAGI (reference sequence). The length of the CDR3 is 18 residues.

The chain has TRBV28 and TRBJ2-5; weak D call: TRBD2 (6 bases). Trimming took 5 bases from V and 5 from J, leaving 21 bases between them. CDR3 size: 16 residues. Germline V lookup: CDR1 MDHEN, CDR2 SYDVKM. CDR3 sequence (DNA): TGTGCCAGCAGTAGCCCGGATAGCGGAGGGGCGGAGACCCAGTACTTC. Protein product: CASSSPDSGGAETQYF. Drawing the rest from reference TRBV28 and TRBJ2-5, the complete variable domain is DVKVTQSSRYLVKRTGEKVFLECVQDMDHENMFWYRQDPGLGLRLIYFSYDVKMKEKGDIPEGYSVSREKKERFSLILESASTNQTSMYLCASSSPDSGGAETQYFGPGTRLLVL.